These 29 T cell receptor beta chains came from one sample sequenced in a study of kidney transplant recipient with SARS-CoV-2 infection. TCRdb re-derived calls from the reads in MiXCR, one entry per CDR3 protein. The table lists approximately 240,000 distinct CDR3 sequences, around 30% of them singletons, with roughly 7% in the top ten. Sequenced here: a blood sample, sampled at baseline and on roughly day 110 from a kidney transplant recipient. Every receptor here comes from a male patient aged 30 to 39 who had COVID-19 and was a kidney transplant recipient. The graft donor may be the source of some T cells.

About this clonotype: A read error may explain this, as a much larger clone is one base away. Here the CDR3 DNA reads TGTGCCAGCAGCTACAGCGTTAGCTCCTACAATGGGCAGTTCTTC. Its protein product is CASSYSVSSYNGQFF. The chain links TRBV7-9 to TRBJ2-1; D unresolved. Germline values: CDR1 SEHNR, CDR2 FQNEAQ (reference sequence). The CDR3 length is 15 residues.

This chain links TRBV24-1 with TRBJ2-3; 11 nucleotides match TRBD1. CDR3 length equals 18 residues. Germline CDR1 reads KGHDR; CDR2 reads SFDVKD. Germline trimming cut 0 bases from V and 5 bases from J; bases unmatched to any gene: 9. The CDR3 DNA reads as TGTGCCACCAGTGATTTGAATCCCTGGACAGGGGGCGGAGATACGCAGTATTTT. Residues: CATSDLNPWTGGGDTQYF.

Concerning this clonotype itself: A much more abundant neighbour one base away suggests this may be a read error. The rearrangement links TRBV5-1 to TRBJ1-2, with D uncertain. CDR3 size: 16 residues. V was cut by 7 bases and J by 4 bases, with 23 bases left in between. Germline V gene sequence: CDR1 SGHRS, CDR2 YFSETQ. The CDR3 sequence is CASGGASVRKTYGYTF. Here the CDR3 DNA reads TGCGCCAGCGGAGGAGCATCGGTTCGAAAGACCTATGGCTACACCTTC.

This clonotype was counted many times. The rearrangement joins TRBV4-1 to TRBJ2-1; 7 bases are shared with TRBD2. The ends lost 0 bases at V and 3 bases at J; junction bases unmatched: 8. Germline-derived CDR1 and CDR2 are MGHRA and YSYEKL. This CDR3 has 17 residues. This CDR3 is CASSQDLGGSFYNEQFF. CDR3 DNA sequence: TGCGCCAGCAGCCAAGATTTGGGCGGGAGTTTCTACAATGAGCAGTTCTTC.

On this clonotype: A read error may explain this, as a much larger clone is one base away. The chain recombines TRBV12-3 or TRBV12-4 with TRBJ2-3, with unresolved D. This CDR3 region has 13 residues. V lost 4 bases and J lost 3, with 8 bases in between. In DNA form, the CDR3 reads TGTGCCAGCAGTTCGGGCAGGACAGATACGCAGTATTTT. Its translation is CASSSGRTDTQYF.

This clonotype was detected ten times or more. The chain couples TRBV28 to TRBJ1-2; no definite D call. CDR1 is MDHEN and CDR2 is SYDVKM in the germline V gene. This CDR3 spans 16 amino acids. V lost 6 bases and J 0 bases, leaving 17 bases between the germline ends. DNA of the CDR3: TGTGCCAGCAGACGGGGAAGAGTTGGAGCTAACTATGGCTACACCTTC. Translated, it gives CASRRGRVGANYGYTF.

This clonotype was observed many times. The chain has TRBV27 and TRBJ1-5; 9 nucleotides line up with TRBD1. Looked up from germline, CDR1 is MNHEY and CDR2 is SMNVEV (reference sequence). After removal of 8 bases from V and 3 bases from J, the junction contained 5 bases not matched to a gene. This CDR3 region has 14 residues. Written as DNA, the CDR3 is TGTGCCAGCGCGGACAGGGGCCCCAATCAGCCCCAGCATTTT. The encoded protein is CASADRGPNQPQHF.

In its sample, this clonotype was seen many times. The V gene is TRBV12-2, the J gene TRBJ1-2. TRBV12-2 is designated a pseudogene. This CDR3 is built from 17 residues. In nucleotides, the CDR3 is TGTGCAAGTCGCCGTACAGAGACTCCACGAAAGACCTATGGCTACACCTTC. The encoded protein is CASRRTETPRKTYGYTF.

This chain uses TRBV21-1 with TRBJ2-3. TRBV21-1 is tagged as a pseudogene. The CDR3 has 17 amino acids. Here the CDR3 reads CASSATLATVMQDTQYF. CDR3 nucleotide sequence: TGTGCCAGCAGTGCTACTTTAGCTACAGTCATGCAAGATACGCAGTATTTT.

The chain has TRBV9 and TRBJ1-3, with a weak D call TRBD1 (6 bases). Germline-derived CDR1 and CDR2 are SGDLS and YYNGEE. Trimming stripped 3 bases from V and 4 bases from J, with 11 bases between. The CDR3 has 14 amino acids. Here the CDR3 reads CASSATGPGNTIYF. DNA of the CDR3: TGTGCCAGCAGCGCGACAGGTCCCGGAAACACCATATATTTT.

To note about this clonotype: This may arise from a read error, as a much more abundant clone is one base away. The genes are TRBV5-6 and TRBJ2-7; D remains ambiguous. This CDR3 has 12 amino acids. Germline loops: CDR1 SGHDT, CDR2 YYEEEE. This CDR3 is CTSSSYPYEQYF. The CDR3 DNA reads TGTACCAGCAGTTCATACCCCTACGAGCAGTACTTC.

V and J are TRBV8-2 and TRBJ2-6; the table's D call, TRBD2, has no DNA check behind it. TRBV8-2 is designated a pseudogene. CDR3 length equals 17 residues. The CDR3 sequence: CGTPGRTTQSRANVLTF. CDR3 nucleotides: TGTGGCACACCAGGGAGGACAACACAAAGTCGGGCCAACGTCCTGACTTTC.

As to this clonotype: With a much larger clone just one base away, this may be a read error. The chain recombines TRBV6-5 with TRBJ1-3; D call uncertain. Germline V lookup: CDR1 MNHEY, CDR2 SVGAGI. The CDR3 runs 13 residues. In DNA form, the CDR3 reads TGTGCCATCGGGATAAACTCTGGAGACACCATATATTTT. It is translated as CAIGINSGDTIYF.

The rearrangement uses TRBV10-3 and TRBJ1-1; D may be TRBD1 (6 bases). There are 15 residues in the CDR3. The ends were cut back, 3 bases at V and 1 base at J, with 12 bases in the middle. Germline CDR1 ENHRY, CDR2 SYGVKD. For the CDR3, the DNA is TGTGCCATCAGTGAAGCCCAGGGGCCGAACACTGAAGCTTTCTTT. Translation: CAISEAQGPNTEAFF.

For this clonotype: It may be a read error: a sequence one base away is much more abundant. The genes are TRBV7-7 and TRBJ1-2; D gene unclear. CDR1 is SSHAT, CDR2 FNYEAQ, per germline (reference sequence). This CDR3 has 17 residues. V lost 4 bases and J 4 bases, leaving 22 bases between the germline ends. The CDR3 reads CASSWIDKCRKTYGYTF. For the CDR3, the DNA is TGTGCCAGCAGCTGGATCGATAAGTGCCGAAAGACCTATGGCTACACCTTC.

Comment on this clonotype: Possible read error: a much larger clone is one base away. The gene calls are TRBV5-6 and TRBJ1-2; D remains ambiguous. The CDR3 runs 16 residues. Germline V CDR1 and CDR2: SGHDT, YYEEEE. Here the CDR3 reads CASIEHNSRKTYGCTF. CDR3 sequence (DNA): TGTGCCAGCATAGAGCACAATAGTCGAAAGACCTATGGCTGCACCTTC.

This clonotype was recorded many times. The chain employs TRBV6-9 and TRBJ1-2; D not resolved. Trimming took 5 bases from V and 4 from J, leaving 23 bases between them. The CDR3 loop spans 17 amino acids. The V gene's germline CDR1 is MNHGY and CDR2 SVAAGI. The CDR3 region has the DNA TGTGCCAGCAGTGAGGCCATGCCTTACGGAAAGACCTATGGCTACACCTTC. Amino acid sequence: CASSEAMPYGKTYGYTF.

This sequence joins TRBV19 and TRBJ1-6, with 7 nucleotides matching TRBD1. CDR1 is LNHDA, CDR2 SQIVND, per germline (reference sequence). This CDR3 has 15 amino acids. After removal of 8 bases from V and 7 bases from J, the junction contained 11 bases not matched to a gene. The DNA for the CDR3 is TGTGCCAGTGGTTCCGCCGGGACAGAGAATTCACCCCTCCACTTT. Amino acids: CASGSAGTENSPLHF.

The V gene is TRBV5-1, the J gene TRBJ2-4; 10 bases fit TRBD2. The CDR3 sequence is 19 residues long. Germline V gene sequence: CDR1 SGHRS, CDR2 YFSETQ. The J segment lost 3 bases and the V segment lost 4 bases, leaving 16 bases of the junction unmatched. CDR3 DNA sequence: TGCGCCAGCAGCGCGTCCGGGACTAGCGACCAAACGGGCAAAAACATTCAGTACTTC. It encodes CASSASGTSDQTGKNIQYF. The entire variable domain, with the rest obtained from reference TRBV5-1 and TRBJ2-4, is as follows: KAGVTQTPRYLIKTRGQQVTLSCSPISGHRSVSWYQQTPGQGLQFLFEYFSETQRNKGNFPGRFSGRQFSNSRSEMNVSTLELGDSALYLCASSASGTSDQTGKNIQYFGAGTRLSVL.

Turning to this clonotype: A much larger clone sits a single nucleotide away, making a read error possible. J is TRBJ2-7 and V is TRBV4-3, with D unresolved. The CDR3 spans 14 residues. The V end lost 1 base, the J end lost 7 bases, and 14 bases lay between the germline ends. The germline CDR1 and CDR2 sequences are LGHNA and YSLEER. The CDR3 loop is CASSQGVSPREQYF. The CDR3 DNA follows: TGCGCCAGCAGCCAAGGCGTTTCGCCTCGAGAGCAGTACTTC.

This clonotype appeared a few times. The chain has TRBV27 and TRBJ2-1; 9 nucleotides agree with TRBD2. V trimming: 5 bases; J trimming: 6 bases; junction bases outside the gene matches: 11. The CDR3 spans 16 residues. Germline CDR1 MNHEY, CDR2 SMNVEV (reference sequence). CDR3 amino acids: CASSPPGLANANEQFF. CDR3 DNA sequence: TGTGCCAGCAGTCCGCCGGGACTAGCAAATGCCAATGAGCAGTTCTTC.

On this clonotype: This may come from a read error, since a much larger clone is one base off. The V and J genes are TRBV12-3 or TRBV12-4 and TRBJ2-7; TRBD1 or TRBD2 may be the D gene (5 bases each). The V and J ends lost 5 bases and 5 bases respectively, with 19 bases between them. This CDR3 is built from 15 residues. CDR3 in DNA: TGTGCCAGCAGTCCATACGTGACAGCGGAGCACGAGCAGTACTTC. This encodes CASSPYVTAEHEQYF.

In this sample, this clonotype turned up many times. The chain has TRBV5-1 and TRBJ1-6, with TRBD1 as a possible D gene (5 bases). This CDR3 is 14 amino acids long. V shed 0 bases and J shed 5 bases, with 6 bases lying between them. Per the germline V gene, CDR1 is SGHRS and CDR2 is YFSETQ. CDR3 region: CASSLGQNNSPLHF. The CDR3, as DNA: TGCGCCAGCAGCTTGGGACAGAATAATTCACCCCTCCACTTT.

This clonotype was seen ten or more times. The genes are TRBV18 and TRBJ1-2, with D unresolved. CDR3 size: 15 residues. The germline V gene encodes CDR1 KGHSH and CDR2 LQKENI. Trimming removed 4 bases from V and 5 bases from J, with 17 bases in between. The CDR3, as DNA: TGTGCCAGCTCACTTCTGGGAATGCCGGTATATGGCTACACCTTC. Its protein is CASSLLGMPVYGYTF.

This clonotype has ten or more counts. The rearrangement joins TRBV27 to TRBJ2-7; 7 bases are a match to TRBD2. The CDR3 loop spans 13 amino acids. The junction had 2 bases not matched to a gene; V was cut back by 4 bases and J by 2 bases. Germline V lookup: CDR1 MNHEY, CDR2 SMNVEV (reference sequence). The CDR3 protein is CASSWGGPYEQYF. The DNA for the CDR3 is TGTGCCAGCAGTTGGGGGGGACCCTACGAGCAGTACTTC.

This clonotype was counted many times. J is TRBJ2-1 and V is TRBV7-3, with D unresolved. CDR1 is SGHTA, CDR2 FQGTGA, per germline. The V gene lost 5 bases and the J gene lost 8 bases, with 13 bases spanning the gap. This CDR3 contains 13 residues. For the CDR3, the DNA is TGTGCCAGCAGCGCCTCCCCATCGGATGAGCAGTTCTTC. This codes for CASSASPSDEQFF.

This clonotype appeared many times. The genes are TRBV3-1 and TRBJ1-1; D is undetermined. CDR1 is LGHDT, CDR2 YNNKEL, per germline (reference sequence). The CDR3 covers 17 residues. With 5 bases removed from V and 4 bases from J, the gap between germline ends came to 23 bases. CDR3 region: CASSCSDPISIRTEAFF. CDR3 DNA sequence: TGTGCCAGCAGCTGCAGCGATCCCATTTCAATTCGCACTGAAGCTTTCTTT.

Ten or more counts support this clonotype. The chain joins TRBV6-5 to TRBJ2-7; 8 positions agree with TRBD2. CDR1 and CDR2 from the germline V gene are MNHEY and SVGAGI. The CDR3 has 18 residues. V lost 6 bases to trimming and J lost 0 bases; unmatched junction nucleotides: 16. The CDR3 loop reads CASSPSGPSSDASYEQYF. As DNA, the CDR3 is TGTGCCAGCAGCCCTAGCGGGCCTTCATCCGACGCCTCCTACGAGCAGTACTTC.

The table lists this clonotype with a few counts. The chain couples TRBV21-1 to TRBJ2-3. TRBV21-1 is flagged as a pseudogene. The CDR3 contains 17 residues. The CDR3 coding sequence is TGTGCCAGCAGCGCACTATTAGCTACAGTCATGCAAGATACGCAGTATTTT. It codes for CASSALLATVMQDTQYF.